Listed below are T cell receptor beta chains from one sample, sequenced in a study of blood T cell repertoires in COVID-19. Generated by immunoSEQ multiplex PCR, the TCRdb table keeps only in-frame clones and is missing some. The table shows 200,000 to 250,000 clones, with roughly 85% occurring only once. Sequencing was performed on peripheral blood. All receptors come from a woman in her seventies with active or convalescent COVID-19. The CDR3 runs from the conserved cysteine through the conserved F or W. The order of the fields is D gene, clone size, J gene, CDR3 length, V gene, CDR3 protein, CDR3 DNA. D genes are given only for firm matches. Some rows have no size entry. The others give once, few or many, or a class for an expanded clone.

d_gene: .; abundance: .; j_gene: TRBJ2-5; len: 14; v_gene: TRBV10-1; CDR3aa: CASSLGGTGETQYF; CDR3nt: TGCGCCAGCAGTCTAGGGGGTACGGGAGAGACCCAGTACTTC
d_gene: TRBD1; abundance: few; j_gene: TRBJ1-3; len: 16; v_gene: TRBV18; CDR3aa: CASSPGTGQVGNTIYF; CDR3nt: TGTGCCAGCTCACCCGGGACAGGGCAGGTCGGAAACACCATATATTTT
d_gene: .; abundance: .; j_gene: TRBJ2-5; len: 15; v_gene: TRBV18; CDR3aa: CASSPYGQSQETQYF; CDR3nt: TGTGCCAGCTCACCCTACGGACAGAGCCAAGAGACCCAGTACTTC
d_gene: .; abundance: .; j_gene: TRBJ1-2; len: 14; v_gene: TRBV5-6; CDR3aa: CASSLKGVSYGYTF; CDR3nt: TGTGCCAGCAGCTTAAAAGGGGTTTCGTATGGCTACACCTTC
d_gene: .; abundance: .; j_gene: TRBJ1-5; len: 13; v_gene: TRBV5-1; CDR3aa: CASSFEGQSSQHF; CDR3nt: TGCGCCAGCAGCTTTGAGGGCCAATCGTCCCAGCATTTT
d_gene: .; abundance: .; j_gene: TRBJ2-5; len: 13; v_gene: TRBV29-1; CDR3aa: CSASERGGETQYF; CDR3nt: TGCAGCGCCTCAGAGAGGGGGGGAGAGACCCAGTACTTC
d_gene: TRBD2; abundance: .; j_gene: TRBJ2-1; len: 14; v_gene: TRBV30; CDR3aa: CACTGTSGFYEQFF; CDR3nt: TGTGCCTGTACCGGGACTAGCGGGTTCTATGAGCAGTTCTTC
d_gene: .; abundance: .; j_gene: TRBJ2-7; len: 13; v_gene: TRBV5-4; CDR3aa: CASSIQGSYEQYF; CDR3nt: TGTGCCAGCAGCATCCAGGGCTCCTACGAGCAGTACTTC
d_gene: TRBD2; abundance: .; j_gene: TRBJ2-7; len: 16; v_gene: TRBV18; CDR3aa: CASSPPSSGGTYEQYF; CDR3nt: TGTGCCAGCTCACCACCCTCTAGCGGGGGAACCTACGAGCAGTACTTC
d_gene: TRBD1; abundance: .; j_gene: TRBJ1-2; len: 15; v_gene: TRBV6-5; CDR3aa: CASRNLLQGAGGYTF; CDR3nt: TGTGCCAGCAGGAATTTACTTCAGGGGGCGGGCGGCTACACCTTC
d_gene: .; abundance: .; j_gene: TRBJ1-6; len: 12; v_gene: TRBV12-3/TRBV12-4; CDR3aa: CASSYSDSPLHF; CDR3nt: TGTGCCAGCTCCTACTCGGATTCACCCCTCCACTTT
d_gene: TRBD2; abundance: few; j_gene: TRBJ2-1; len: 15; v_gene: TRBV5-1; CDR3aa: CASSSGTSGYNEQFF; CDR3nt: TGCGCCAGCAGCTCGGGGACTAGCGGTTACAATGAGCAGTTCTTC
d_gene: TRBD2; abundance: .; j_gene: TRBJ2-7; len: 16; v_gene: TRBV27; CDR3aa: CASSFGTSGLPYEQYF; CDR3nt: TGTGCCAGCAGTTTTGGTACTAGCGGGCTCCCCTACGAGCAGTACTTC
d_gene: .; abundance: .; j_gene: TRBJ2-7; len: 14; v_gene: TRBV29-1; CDR3aa: CSVITQGGLDEQYF; CDR3nt: TGCAGCGTTATTACCCAGGGTGGCCTGGACGAGCAGTACTTC
d_gene: TRBD2; abundance: once; j_gene: TRBJ2-3; len: 17; v_gene: TRBV5-1; CDR3aa: CASSSLAGLAGTDTQYF; CDR3nt: TGCGCCAGCAGCTCTCTTGCGGGACTAGCGGGAACAGATACGCAGTATTTT